The 25 T cell receptor beta chains reported below all come from one sample, sequenced in a study of vaccination effects on CD4 cells after COVID-19. TCRdb keeps only in-frame clones here, not all; method: immunoSEQ multiplex PCR. The sample records roughly 64,000 clones, 55% to 75% being singletons. Isolating CD4+ T cells followed approximately ten days of culture. Their antigens are not known. The starting material was CD4+ T cells from PBMCs cultured without peptide, obtained before COVID-19 vaccination. All receptors derive from a human donor who had a prior SARS-CoV-2 infection.

The sample holds a few counts of this clone. The chain has TRBV21-1 and TRBJ1-1. TRBV21-1 is tagged as a pseudogene. The CDR3 spans 17 residues. CDR3 nucleotide sequence: TGTGCCAGCAGCAAAGGGGTTTCGAGGTTCGGCTTCACTGAAGCTTTCTTT. Protein product: CASSKGVSRFGFTEAFF.

The chain joins TRBV5-1 to TRBJ2-7; 12 bases align to TRBD2. The CDR3 has 15 residues. The V segment lost 5 bases and the J segment 3 bases; nucleotides outside the gene matches: 6. Per germline, CDR1 SGHRS and CDR2 YFSETQ. CDR3 loop: CASRPLAGGSYEQYF. The CDR3 region has the DNA TGCGCCAGCAGACCCCTAGCGGGAGGGAGCTACGAGCAGTACTTC.

The V and J genes are TRBV7-9 and TRBJ2-1; possibly TRBD2 for D (6 bases). From germline, CDR1 is SEHNR and CDR2 FQNEAQ (reference sequence). Trimming stripped 5 bases from V and 10 bases from J, with 24 bases between. CDR3 size: 16 residues. CDR3 protein: CASSRAPGLLLGEQFF. The CDR3, as DNA: TGTGCCAGCAGCCGTGCACCGGGACTCCTCCTCGGGGAGCAGTTCTTC.

The J gene is TRBJ1-5, the V gene TRBV18; unclear D gene. Germline V CDR1 and CDR2: KGHSH, LQKENI. V dropped 6 bases and J dropped 2 bases, with 17 bases sitting between them. CDR3 size: 16 residues. For the CDR3, the DNA is TGTGCCAGCTCCCCGCCAAGGTATGACGGCAATCAGCCCCAGCATTTT. Encoded protein: CASSPPRYDGNQPQHF.

This chain uses TRBV5-1 with TRBJ2-3; D is uncertain. Germline loops: CDR1 SGHRS, CDR2 YFSETQ. The CDR3 sequence is 13 residues long. The V end lost 2 bases, the J end lost 0 bases, and 4 bases lay between the germline ends. The CDR3 loop reads CASSLGSTDTQYF. The CDR3 nucleotides read TGCGCCAGCAGCTTAGGTAGCACAGATACGCAGTATTTT.

This rearrangement joins TRBV4-2 to TRBJ2-7; D uncertain. V gave up 1 base and J gave up 3 bases, with 7 bases separating them. Per germline, CDR1 LGHNA and CDR2 YNFKEQ. This CDR3 comprises 13 residues. DNA of the CDR3: TGTGCCAGCAGCCAAGTGGGGTACTACGAGCAGTACTTC. This translates into CASSQVGYYEQYF.

This chain connects TRBV29-1 to TRBJ2-1; 12 bases map to TRBD2. The CDR3 has 12 amino acids. The germline CDR1 and CDR2 sequences are SQVTM and ANQGSEA. The V gene end was trimmed by 3 bases and the J gene end by 13 bases; junction bases not matched to a gene: 4. The DNA of the CDR3 is TGCAGCGTTGACCTAGCGGGGGGGCCACAGTTCTTC. Encoded protein: CSVDLAGGPQFF.

This clone was seen only a few times. The chain combines TRBV7-9 with TRBJ1-5, with 10 bases that match TRBD1. The CDR3 consists of 15 residues. Germline CDR1 is SEHNR and CDR2 is FQNEAQ (reference sequence). With V trimmed by 3 bases and J by 5 bases, 4 bases remained unmatched. The CDR3 region has the DNA TGTGCCAGCAGCTTGACAGGGGGCTTTGATCAGCCCCAGCATTTT. Residues: CASSLTGGFDQPQHF.

This chain connects TRBV14 to TRBJ2-1, with 12 positions matching TRBD2. Germline V CDR1 and CDR2: SGHDN, FVKESK. V shed 6 bases, J shed 9 bases, and the junction held 6 bases outside the gene matches. The CDR3 runs 14 residues. The DNA of the CDR3 is TGTGCCAGCAGTCTAGCGGGGGGGCATTTTGAGCAGTTCTTC. As protein: CASSLAGGHFEQFF.

The chain joins TRBV4-2 to TRBJ1-1; 9 positions agree with TRBD1. V was pared by 1 base and J by 5 bases, with 2 bases of the junction left unmatched. The CDR3 sequence is 14 residues long. The germline V gene has CDR1 LGHNA and CDR2 YNFKEQ. CDR3 protein: CASSQGQGGTEAFF. Written as DNA, the CDR3 is TGTGCCAGCAGCCAAGGACAGGGGGGGACTGAAGCTTTCTTT.

This chain joins TRBV7-9 and TRBJ2-7; a weak D match, TRBD2 (5 bases). The CDR3 loop spans 14 amino acids. Germline CDR1 and CDR2: SEHNR and FQNEAQ (reference sequence). Deletions cut 1 base from V and 1 base from J, with 8 bases between. CDR3 DNA sequence: TGTGCCAGCAGCTTAGTTGGGAGATCCTACGAGCAGTACTTC. Translated, it gives CASSLVGRSYEQYF.

V usage is TRBV2 and J usage is TRBJ1-5; the D gene is possibly TRBD1 (5 bases). The V end was cut by 5 bases, the J end by 4 bases, with 15 bases between. CDR3 size: 15 residues. Germline CDR1 and CDR2: SNHLY and FYNNEI. This CDR3 is CASSIWTGQNQPQHF. As DNA, the CDR3 is TGTGCCAGCAGTATTTGGACGGGGCAAAATCAGCCCCAGCATTTT. The entire variable domain, with the rest obtained from reference TRBV2 and TRBJ1-5, is as follows: EPEVTQTPSHQVTQMGQEVILRCVPISNHLYFYWYRQILGQKVEFLVSFYNNEISEKSEIFDDQFSVERPDGSNFTLKIRSTKLEDSAMYFCASSIWTGQNQPQHFGDGTRLSIL.

The CDR3 loop is CASQKDRSTDTQYF. The CDR3 bases are TGTGCCAGCCAGAAGGACAGGAGCACAGATACGCAGTATTTT. This chain joins TRBV14 and TRBJ2-3; 7 bases line up with TRBD1. The CDR3 loop spans 14 amino acids. V was clipped by 8 bases and J by 0 bases; unmatched bases: 5. Germline loops: CDR1 SGHDN, CDR2 FVKESK.

The rearrangement links TRBV3-1 (or the pseudogene TRBV3-2) to TRBJ2-5; 8 nucleotides line up with TRBD1. V was pared by 1 base and J by 3 bases, with 4 bases of the junction left unmatched. The CDR3 contains 15 residues. Germline CDR1 reads LGHDT; CDR2 reads YNNKEL (reference sequence). The DNA for the CDR3 is TGTGCCAGCAGCCAAGCAGGACAGGGCGAAGAGACCCAGTACTTC. This sequence encodes CASSQAGQGEETQYF.

At least ten counts were recorded for this clone. The V and J genes are TRBV3-1 (or the pseudogene TRBV3-2) and TRBJ2-2; D could derive from TRBD1 or TRBD2 (6 bases each). Germline loops: CDR1 LGHDT, CDR2 YNNKEL (reference sequence). Trimming took 4 bases from V and 3 from J, leaving 15 bases between them. The CDR3 runs 16 residues. CDR3 bases: TGTGCCAGCAGCCTCAAATACGGGGGCGACACCGGGGAGCTGTTTTTT. Translated, it gives CASSLKYGGDTGELFF.

This clone was picked up a small number of times. CDR3 residues: CASSWDSSNQPQHF. In nucleotides, the CDR3 is TGTGCCAGCAGTTGGGACAGTAGCAATCAGCCCCAGCATTTT. The chain employs TRBV2 and TRBJ1-5, with 7 bases lining up with TRBD1. Germline CDR1 is SNHLY and CDR2 is FYNNEI. The CDR3 spans 14 residues. V lost 5 bases, J lost 0 bases, and 1 base stayed unmatched. The entire variable domain, with the rest obtained from reference TRBV2 and TRBJ1-5, is as follows: EPEVTQTPSHQVTQMGQEVILRCVPISNHLYFYWYRQILGQKVEFLVSFYNNEISEKSEIFDDQFSVERPDGSNFTLKIRSTKLEDSAMYFCASSWDSSNQPQHFGDGTRLSIL.

This clone was detected once. The genes are TRBV6-1 and TRBJ1-2; 7 nucleotides agree with TRBD1. The V segment lost 2 bases and the J segment 8 bases; nucleotides outside the gene matches: 5. This CDR3 is built from 13 residues. Germline lookup yields CDR1 MNHNS and CDR2 SASEGT. The CDR3 is CASSEYRDRGYTF. The CDR3 coding sequence is TGTGCCAGCAGTGAATACAGGGACAGAGGCTACACCTTC.

CDR3 DNA sequence: TGTGCCAGCAGCTTAGAGGGACCCCTCTCTGGGGCCAACGTCCTGACTTTC. This translates into CASSLEGPLSGANVLTF. V usage is TRBV11-3 and J usage is TRBJ2-6; D is tentatively TRBD1 or TRBD2 (5 bases each). V dropped 0 bases and J dropped 0 bases, with 9 bases sitting between them. The CDR3 has 17 residues. Germline values: CDR1 SGHNT, CDR2 YENEEA. The variable domain in full, completed from reference TRBV11-3 and TRBJ2-6, reads EAGVVQSPRYKIIEKKQPVAFWCNPISGHNTLYWYLQNLGQGPELLIRYENEEAVDDSQLPKDRFSAERLKGVDSTLKIQPAELGDSAVYLCASSLEGPLSGANVLTFGAGSRLTVL.

This chain links TRBV4-3 with TRBJ2-3, with D tentatively TRBD2 (5 bases). V was pared by 1 base and J by 4 bases, with 15 bases between. Per germline, CDR1 LGHNA and CDR2 YSLEER. This CDR3 comprises 16 residues. The CDR3 sequence: CASSQGGPGVADTQYF. CDR3 sequence (DNA): TGCGCCAGCAGCCAAGGAGGGCCTGGCGTTGCAGATACGCAGTATTTT.

The chain links TRBV7-3 to TRBJ2-2, with unresolved D. The length of the CDR3 is 15 residues. CDR1 SGHTA and CDR2 FQGTGA come from the germline V gene. V lost 4 bases and J lost 3, with 12 bases in between. This chain's CDR3 is CASSYLGAYTGELFF. Here the CDR3 DNA reads TGTGCCAGCAGCTATCTAGGTGCTTACACCGGGGAGCTGTTTTTT.

DNA of the CDR3: TGCGCCAGCAGCGAGGCAACAGGGGTCCAGCCCCAGCATTTT. Translated: CASSEATGVQPQHF. The chain is built from TRBV5-1 and TRBJ1-5; 7 nucleotides align to TRBD1. With V trimmed by 4 bases and J by 7 bases, 8 bases remained unmatched. CDR1 is SGHRS, CDR2 YFSETQ, per germline. CDR3 length: 14 amino acids.

This clone was detected a few times. This CDR3 reads CASSLANTEAFF. The CDR3 DNA reads TGTGCCAGCAGCCTAGCGAACACTGAAGCTTTCTTT. The chain recombines TRBV5-4 with TRBJ1-1; no reliable D call. In germline, CDR1 is SGHNT, CDR2 YYREEE (reference sequence). The ends were cut back, 4 bases at V and 1 base at J, with 5 bases in the middle. The CDR3 contains 12 residues.

The rearrangement uses TRBV12-3 or TRBV12-4 and TRBJ1-1; D gene unclear. The CDR3 loop spans 13 amino acids. The germline V and J ends were trimmed by 2 bases and 8 bases, with 12 bases remaining between them. The chain's CDR3 is CASSLTGSREAFF. CDR3 coding DNA: TGTGCCAGCAGTTTAACGGGAAGTAGGGAAGCTTTCTTT.

J is TRBJ2-3 and V is TRBV27, with 8 nucleotides matching TRBD2. The CDR3 sequence is 17 residues long. Looked up from germline, CDR1 is MNHEY and CDR2 is SMNVEV (reference sequence). The V segment lost 1 base and the J segment 1 base; nucleotides outside the gene matches: 7. The CDR3 nucleotides are TGTGCCAGCAGTTTATATTTCCGGGAGGGGCGCACAGATACGCAGTATTTT. This gives the protein CASSLYFREGRTDTQYF.

The CDR3 here is CASSWGYNYGYTF. The CDR3 coding sequence is TGCGCCAGCAGTTGGGGCTACAACTATGGCTACACCTTC. This sequence joins TRBV10-2 and TRBJ1-2, with D maybe TRBD1 (5 bases). V gave up 5 bases and J gave up 2 bases, with 9 bases separating them. CDR1 and CDR2 (germline): WSHSY, SAAADI. The CDR3 has 13 amino acids.